This T cell receptor (beta chain) was sequenced during a study of cytomegalovirus exposure and HLA in healthy donors. Comments on this clone: Its specificity is unknown.

Notes on the study in general: Three chains linked to CMV were shown in vitro to be specific for CMV antigens.

Sequencing used immunoSEQ multiplex PCR; TCRdb keeps in-frame clones, though not all of them. The table shows 200,000 to 250,000 clones, with roughly 84% occurring only once. V lost 5 bases to trimming and J lost 5 bases; unmatched junction nucleotides: 10. In germline, CDR1 is SGHNT, CDR2 YENEEA. There are 16 residues in the CDR3. The V gene is TRBV11-3, the J gene TRBJ2-2, with TRBD1 matching over 8 bases. The source of this sequence is a woman aged 18-29 years in good health and CMV-seropositive. The sequenced sample was PBMCs. The CDR3: CASSPGRGLGTGELFF. The CDR3 coding sequence is TGTGCCAGCAGCCCAGGCAGGGGGCTTGGTACCGGGGAGCTGTTTTTT.